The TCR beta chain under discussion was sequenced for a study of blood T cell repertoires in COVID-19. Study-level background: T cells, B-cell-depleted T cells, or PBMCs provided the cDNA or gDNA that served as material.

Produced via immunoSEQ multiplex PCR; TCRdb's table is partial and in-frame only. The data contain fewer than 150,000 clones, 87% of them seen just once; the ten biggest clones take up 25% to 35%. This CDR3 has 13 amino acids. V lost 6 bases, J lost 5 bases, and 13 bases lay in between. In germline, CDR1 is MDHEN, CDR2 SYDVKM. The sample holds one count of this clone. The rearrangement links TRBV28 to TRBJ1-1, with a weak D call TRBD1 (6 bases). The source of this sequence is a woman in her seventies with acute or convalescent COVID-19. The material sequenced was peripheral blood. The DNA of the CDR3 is TGTGCCAGCAGCCCACAGGGCGGGACTGAAGCTTTCTTT. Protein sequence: CASSPQGGTEAFF.